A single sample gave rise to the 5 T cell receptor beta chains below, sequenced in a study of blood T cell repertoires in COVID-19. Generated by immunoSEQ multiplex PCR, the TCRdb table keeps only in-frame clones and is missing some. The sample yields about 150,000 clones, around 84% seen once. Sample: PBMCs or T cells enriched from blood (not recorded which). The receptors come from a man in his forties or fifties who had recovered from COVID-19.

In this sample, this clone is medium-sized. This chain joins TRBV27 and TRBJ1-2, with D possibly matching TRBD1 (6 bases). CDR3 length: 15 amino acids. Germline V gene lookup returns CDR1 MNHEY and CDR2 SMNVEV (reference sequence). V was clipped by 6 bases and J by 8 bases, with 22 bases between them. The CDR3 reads CASSLTPRGGWGYTF. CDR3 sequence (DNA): TGTGCCAGCAGCCTTACCCCAAGGGGGGGGTGGGGCTACACCTTC.

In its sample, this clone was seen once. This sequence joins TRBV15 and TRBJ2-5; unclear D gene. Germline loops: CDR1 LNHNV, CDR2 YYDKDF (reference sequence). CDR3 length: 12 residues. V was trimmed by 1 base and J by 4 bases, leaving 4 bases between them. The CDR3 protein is CATSRGGETQYF. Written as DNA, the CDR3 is TGTGCCACCAGCAGAGGAGGAGAGACCCAGTACTTC.

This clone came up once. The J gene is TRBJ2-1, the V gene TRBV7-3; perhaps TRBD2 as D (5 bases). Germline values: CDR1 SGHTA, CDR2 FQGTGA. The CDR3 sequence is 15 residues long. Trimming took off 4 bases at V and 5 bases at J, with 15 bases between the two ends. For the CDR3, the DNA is TGTGCCAGCAGCTCCTCCCCGCGGGCTAACAATGAGCAGTTCTTC. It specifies CASSSSPRANNEQFF.

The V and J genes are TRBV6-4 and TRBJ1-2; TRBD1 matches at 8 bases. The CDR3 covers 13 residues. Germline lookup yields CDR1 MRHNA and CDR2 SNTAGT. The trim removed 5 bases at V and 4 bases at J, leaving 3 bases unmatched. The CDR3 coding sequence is TGTGCCAGCAGTCGAACAGGGGGCTATGGCTACACCTTC. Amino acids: CASSRTGGYGYTF.

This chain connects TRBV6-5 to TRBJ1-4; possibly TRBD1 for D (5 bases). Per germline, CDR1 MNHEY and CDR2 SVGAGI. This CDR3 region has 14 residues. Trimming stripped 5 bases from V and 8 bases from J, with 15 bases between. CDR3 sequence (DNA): TGTGCCAGCAGTAGTTGGGGGGAAAAAGAAAAACTGTTTTTT. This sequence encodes CASSSWGEKEKLFF.